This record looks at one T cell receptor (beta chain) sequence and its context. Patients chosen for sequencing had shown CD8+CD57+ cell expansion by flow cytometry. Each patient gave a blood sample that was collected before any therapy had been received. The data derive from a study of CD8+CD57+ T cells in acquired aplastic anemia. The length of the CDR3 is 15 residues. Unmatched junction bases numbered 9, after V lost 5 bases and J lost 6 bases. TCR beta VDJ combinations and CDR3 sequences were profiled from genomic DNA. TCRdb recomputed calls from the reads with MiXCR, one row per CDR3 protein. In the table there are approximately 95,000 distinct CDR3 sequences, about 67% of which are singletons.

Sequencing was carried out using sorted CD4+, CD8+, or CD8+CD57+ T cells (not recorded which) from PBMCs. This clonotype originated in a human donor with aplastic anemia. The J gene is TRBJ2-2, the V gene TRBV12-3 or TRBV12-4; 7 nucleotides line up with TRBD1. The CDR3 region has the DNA TGTGCCAGCAGTGCGACAGGGCGAGGCGCCGGGGAGCTGTTTTTT. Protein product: CASSATGRGAGELFF.